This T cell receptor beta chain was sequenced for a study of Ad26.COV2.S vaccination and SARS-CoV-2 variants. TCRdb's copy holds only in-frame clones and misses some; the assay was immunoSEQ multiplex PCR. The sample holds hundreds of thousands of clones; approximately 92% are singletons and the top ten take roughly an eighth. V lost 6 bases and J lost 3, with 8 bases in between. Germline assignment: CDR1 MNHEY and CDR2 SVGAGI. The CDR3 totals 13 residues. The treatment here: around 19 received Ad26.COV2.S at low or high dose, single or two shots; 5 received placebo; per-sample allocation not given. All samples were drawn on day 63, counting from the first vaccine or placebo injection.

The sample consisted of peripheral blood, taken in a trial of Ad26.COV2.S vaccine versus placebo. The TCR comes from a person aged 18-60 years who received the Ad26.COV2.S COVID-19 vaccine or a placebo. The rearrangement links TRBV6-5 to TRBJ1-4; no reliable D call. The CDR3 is CASRDGANEKLFF. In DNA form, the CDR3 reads TGTGCCAGCAGGGACGGGGCTAATGAAAAACTGTTTTTT.